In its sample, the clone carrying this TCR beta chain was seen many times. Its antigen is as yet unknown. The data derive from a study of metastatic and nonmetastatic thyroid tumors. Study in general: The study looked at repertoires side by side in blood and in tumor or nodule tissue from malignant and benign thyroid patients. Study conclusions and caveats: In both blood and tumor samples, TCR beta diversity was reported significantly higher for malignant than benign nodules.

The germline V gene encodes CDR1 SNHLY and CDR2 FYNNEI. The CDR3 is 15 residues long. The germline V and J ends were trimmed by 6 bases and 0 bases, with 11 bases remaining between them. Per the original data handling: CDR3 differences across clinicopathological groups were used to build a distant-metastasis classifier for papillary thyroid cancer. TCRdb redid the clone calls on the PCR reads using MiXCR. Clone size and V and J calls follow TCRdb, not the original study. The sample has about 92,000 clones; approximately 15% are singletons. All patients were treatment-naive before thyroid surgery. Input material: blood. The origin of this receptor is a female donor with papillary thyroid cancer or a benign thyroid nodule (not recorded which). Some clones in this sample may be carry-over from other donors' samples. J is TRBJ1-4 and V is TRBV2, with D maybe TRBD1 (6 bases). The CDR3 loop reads CASRGTSATNEKLFF. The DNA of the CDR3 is TGTGCCAGCAGGGGGACATCCGCAACTAATGAAAAACTGTTTTTT.